This T cell receptor (beta chain) was profiled in a study of T-cell reconstitution after alpha-beta-depleted transplantation in children. Construction of the TCRbeta library involved unique molecular identifiers. TCRdb reprocessed the PCR reads via MiXCR and lists one record per CDR3 protein. The data show 200,000 or so distinct CDR3 sequences, about 6% seen once. CDR3 length: 14 amino acids. Germline lookup yields CDR1 SGHRS and CDR2 YFSETQ. The V end lost 0 bases, the J end lost 5 bases, and 10 bases lay between the germline ends. This clonotype was observed at least ten times. The sequence was obtained from a girl under three years old with combined immunodeficiency, due to receive a stem cell transplant. The chain is built from TRBV5-1 and TRBJ2-3; D is undetermined. The source was PBMCs, collected before TCRalphabeta/CD19-depleted stem cell transplant. CDR3 sequence reads: CASSLVESQDTQYF. DNA of the CDR3: TGCGCCAGCAGCTTGGTGGAGTCCCAAGATACGCAGTATTTT.